The 9 T cell receptor beta chains presented below share a single source sample, sequenced in a study of blood T cell repertoires in COVID-19. TCRdb's table, derived via immunoSEQ multiplex PCR, lists solely in-frame clones and lacks some. The sample includes 150,000 to 200,000 clones, around 88% of them seen just once. The sequenced material came from peripheral blood. These receptors originate from a woman between 25 and 40 years old with acute or convalescent COVID-19.

This chain uses TRBV7-2 with TRBJ2-1; D gene unclear. CDR3 length equals 11 residues. CDR1 and CDR2 (germline): SGHTA, FQGNSA. V shed 0 bases and J shed 12 bases, with 6 bases lying between them. The CDR3 sequence is CASSLAEVQFF. The CDR3 DNA reads as TGTGCCAGCAGCTTAGCAGAGGTGCAGTTCTTC. The full variable domain, in which reference TRBV7-2 and TRBJ2-1 provide the parts outside the CDR3, is GAGVSQSPSNKVTEKGKDVELRCDPISGHTALYWYRQSLGQGLEFLIYFQGNSAPDKSGLPSDRFSAERTGGSVSTLTIQRTQQEDSAVYLCASSLAEVQFFGPGTRLTVL.

The gene calls are TRBV28 and TRBJ2-3; TRBD2 matches at 9 bases. Per germline, CDR1 MDHEN and CDR2 SYDVKM. The CDR3 contains 15 residues. The V and J ends lost 2 bases and 4 bases, in that order; junction bases with no gene match: 4. The CDR3 sequence is CASSLLGLAPDTQYF. DNA for the CDR3: TGTGCCAGCAGTTTACTAGGACTAGCGCCAGATACGCAGTATTTT.

The rearrangement joins TRBV6-5 to TRBJ2-3, with D hard to call. CDR1 and CDR2 from the germline V gene are MNHEY and SVGAGI. The CDR3 runs to 13 residues. The ends were cut back, 0 bases at V and 4 bases at J, with 5 bases in the middle. The CDR3 coding sequence is TGTGCCAGCAGTTACTCCGGGTCAGATACGCAGTATTTT. Amino acids: CASSYSGSDTQYF.

The genes are TRBV28 and TRBJ1-6, with D possibly matching TRBD1 (6 bases). The length of the CDR3 is 16 residues. V was clipped by 3 bases and J by 5 bases, with 14 bases between them. Germline V CDR1 and CDR2: MDHEN, SYDVKM. The DNA for the CDR3 is TGTGCCAGCAGTTTTCCCGGACAGACTCATAATTCACCCCTCCACTTT. Protein: CASSFPGQTHNSPLHF.

This clone was observed once. CDR3: CASSLIRGLETQYF. Here the CDR3 DNA reads TGTGCCAGCAGCTTAATTCGGGGATTAGAGACCCAGTACTTC. This chain links TRBV7-8 with TRBJ2-5; weak D call: TRBD2 (5 bases). The CDR3 runs 14 residues. Trimming stripped 2 bases from V and 4 bases from J, with 11 bases between. From germline, CDR1 is SGHVS and CDR2 FQNEAQ.

This clone was picked up one time. The chain links TRBV3-1 (or the pseudogene TRBV3-2) to TRBJ2-3; D gene unclear. Trimming left V 7 bases short and J 2 bases short, with 13 bases between. CDR3 size: 14 residues. CDR1 and CDR2 (germline): LGHDT, YNNKEL (reference sequence). CDR3 loop: CASMMGVTTDTQYF. DNA for the CDR3: TGTGCCAGCATGATGGGCGTAACCACAGATACGCAGTATTTT.

This chain links TRBV3-1 (or the pseudogene TRBV3-2) with TRBJ2-3; perhaps TRBD2 as D (7 bases). Trimming removed 3 bases at V and 4 bases at J, with 17 bases between. Per germline, CDR1 LGHDT and CDR2 YNNKEL (reference sequence). This CDR3 region has 16 residues. CDR3 bases: TGTGCCAGCAGCCAGCGGGGCGGAGGGGGGGCAGATACGCAGTATTTT. As protein: CASSQRGGGGADTQYF.

The rearrangement joins TRBV20-1 to TRBJ2-7; 11 bases are a match to TRBD2. CDR3 length: 15 residues. The germline V gene encodes CDR1 DFQATT and CDR2 SNEGSKA (reference sequence). The J segment lost 5 bases and the V segment lost 3 bases, leaving 9 bases of the junction unmatched. The CDR3 nucleotides are TGCAGTGCTAGTCCGGCTAGCGGGAGGAGCGACGAGCAGTACTTC. This encodes CSASPASGRSDEQYF.

V is TRBV27 and J is TRBJ2-7, with no clear D. This CDR3 has 12 amino acids. The ends were cut back, 8 bases at V and 5 bases at J, with 13 bases in the middle. CDR1 MNHEY and CDR2 SMNVEV come from the germline V gene (reference sequence). The CDR3 loop is CASGILGHEQYF. The CDR3 DNA follows: TGTGCCAGCGGAATTCTAGGTCACGAGCAGTACTTC.